This T cell receptor beta chain was recovered during a study of T-cell memory formation after mild COVID-19. Study-wide points: Some clones that responded were present in memory (sampled pre-infection), which suggests cross-reactive memory joined.

The V gene's germline CDR1 is SGHRS and CDR2 YFSETQ. CDR3 size: 15 residues. V lost 1 base and J lost 1; bases outside the gene matches: 1. In TCRdb, the 5' RACE reads were re-called with MiXCR into one record per CDR3 protein. The sample lists under 550,000 distinct CDR3 sequences, about 20% occurring once. This clonotype showed up many times. The antigen is not known. Input material: PBMCs or a T cell subset sorted from them (not recorded which). The rearrangement joins TRBV5-1 to TRBJ2-5, with TRBD1 identical over 10 bases. The origin of this receptor is a young man who had mild COVID-19 (a few samples of this study predate the infection). Cell type and time point are not known. This chain's CDR3 is CASSLRTGGQETQYF. CDR3 in DNA: TGCGCCAGCAGCTTGAGGACAGGGGGCCAAGAGACCCAGTACTTC.